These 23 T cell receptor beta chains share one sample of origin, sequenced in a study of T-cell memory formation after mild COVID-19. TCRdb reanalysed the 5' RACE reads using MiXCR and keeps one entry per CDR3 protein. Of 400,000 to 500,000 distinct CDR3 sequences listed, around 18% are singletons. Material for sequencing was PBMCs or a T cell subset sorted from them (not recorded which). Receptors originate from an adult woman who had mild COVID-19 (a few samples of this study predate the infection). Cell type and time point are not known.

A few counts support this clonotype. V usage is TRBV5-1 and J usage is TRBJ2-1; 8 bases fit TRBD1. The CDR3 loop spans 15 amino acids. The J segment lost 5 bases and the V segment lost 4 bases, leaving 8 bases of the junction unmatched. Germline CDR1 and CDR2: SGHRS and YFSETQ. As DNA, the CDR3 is TGCGCCAGCAGCCCTGGCGGACAGGGAAACAATGAGCAGTTCTTC. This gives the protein CASSPGGQGNNEQFF.

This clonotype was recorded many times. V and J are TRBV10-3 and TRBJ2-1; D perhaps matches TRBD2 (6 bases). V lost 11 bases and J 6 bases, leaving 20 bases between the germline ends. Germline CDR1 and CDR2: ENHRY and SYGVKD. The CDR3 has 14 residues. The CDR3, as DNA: TGTGCCGCCGATAGCGGCAGGACTCCCAATGAGCAGTTCTTC. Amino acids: CAADSGRTPNEQFF.

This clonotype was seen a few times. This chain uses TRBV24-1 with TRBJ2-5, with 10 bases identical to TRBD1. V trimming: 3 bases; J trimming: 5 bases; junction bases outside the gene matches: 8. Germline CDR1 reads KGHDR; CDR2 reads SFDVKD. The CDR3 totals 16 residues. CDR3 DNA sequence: TGTGCCACCAGTGATCCCTCGGGACAGGGGAGCGAGACCCAGTACTTC. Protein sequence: CATSDPSGQGSETQYF.

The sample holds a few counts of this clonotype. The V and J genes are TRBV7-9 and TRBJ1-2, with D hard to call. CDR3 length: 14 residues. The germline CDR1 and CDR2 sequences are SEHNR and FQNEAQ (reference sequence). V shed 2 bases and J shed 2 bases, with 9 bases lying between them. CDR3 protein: CASSLSLLNYGYTF. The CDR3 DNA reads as TGTGCCAGCAGCTTAAGCCTATTGAACTATGGCTACACCTTC.

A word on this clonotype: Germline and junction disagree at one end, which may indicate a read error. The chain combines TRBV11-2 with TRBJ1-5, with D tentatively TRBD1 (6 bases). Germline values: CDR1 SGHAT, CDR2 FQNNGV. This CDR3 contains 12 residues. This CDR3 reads CASSAPYRDPVF. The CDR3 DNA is TGTGCCAGCAGCGCCCCTTACAGGGACCCGGTTTTT.

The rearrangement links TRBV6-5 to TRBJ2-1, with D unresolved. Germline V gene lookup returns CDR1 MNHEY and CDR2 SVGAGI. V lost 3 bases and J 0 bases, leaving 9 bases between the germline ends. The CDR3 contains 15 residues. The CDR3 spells CASSYQALSYNEQFF. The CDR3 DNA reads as TGTGCCAGCAGTTATCAAGCACTCTCCTACAATGAGCAGTTCTTC.

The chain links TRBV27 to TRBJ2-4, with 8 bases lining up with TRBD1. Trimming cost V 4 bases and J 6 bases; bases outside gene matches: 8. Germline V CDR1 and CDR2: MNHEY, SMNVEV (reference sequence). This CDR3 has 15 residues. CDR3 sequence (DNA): TGTGCCAGCAGTTCGCCCGGACAGGGCCGAAACATTCAGTACTTC. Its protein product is CASSSPGQGRNIQYF.

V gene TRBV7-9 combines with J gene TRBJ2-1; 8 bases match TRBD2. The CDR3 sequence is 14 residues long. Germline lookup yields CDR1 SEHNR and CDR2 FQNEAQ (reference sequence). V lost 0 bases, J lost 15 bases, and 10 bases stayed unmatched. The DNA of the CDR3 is TGTGCCAGCAGCTTAGCCGACGGACTAGCCGGACGGTTCTTC. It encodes CASSLADGLAGRFF.

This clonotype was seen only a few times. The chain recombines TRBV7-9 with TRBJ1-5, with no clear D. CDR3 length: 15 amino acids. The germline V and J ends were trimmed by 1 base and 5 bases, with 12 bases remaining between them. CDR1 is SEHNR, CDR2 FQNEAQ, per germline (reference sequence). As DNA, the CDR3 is TGTGCCAGCAGCTTAGAGGGTCTTGGGGATCAGCCCCAGCATTTT. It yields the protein CASSLEGLGDQPQHF.

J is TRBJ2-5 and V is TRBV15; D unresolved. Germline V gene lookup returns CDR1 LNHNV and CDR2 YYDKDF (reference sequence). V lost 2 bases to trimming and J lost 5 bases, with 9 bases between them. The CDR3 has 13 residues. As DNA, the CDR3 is TGTGCCACCAGCAGACTACTCCGGGAGACCCAGTACTTC. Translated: CATSRLLRETQYF.

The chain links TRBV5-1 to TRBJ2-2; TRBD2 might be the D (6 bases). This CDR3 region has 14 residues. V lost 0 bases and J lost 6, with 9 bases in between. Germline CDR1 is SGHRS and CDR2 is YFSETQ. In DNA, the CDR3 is TGCGCCAGCAGCTTGGTTCCGGGGGCCGGGGAGCTGTTTTTT. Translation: CASSLVPGAGELFF.

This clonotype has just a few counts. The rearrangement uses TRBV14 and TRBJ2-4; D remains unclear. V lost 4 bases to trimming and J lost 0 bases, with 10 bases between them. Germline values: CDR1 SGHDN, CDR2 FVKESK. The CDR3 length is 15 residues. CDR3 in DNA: TGTGCCAGCAGCCGCACGAGGTTAGCCAAAAACATTCAGTACTTC. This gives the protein CASSRTRLAKNIQYF.

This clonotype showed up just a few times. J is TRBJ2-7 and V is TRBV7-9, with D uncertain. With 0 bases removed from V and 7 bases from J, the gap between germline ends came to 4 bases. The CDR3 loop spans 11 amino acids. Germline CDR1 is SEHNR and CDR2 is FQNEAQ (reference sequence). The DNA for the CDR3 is TGTGCCAGCAGCTTAGCTGAGGAGCAGTACTTC. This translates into CASSLAEEQYF.

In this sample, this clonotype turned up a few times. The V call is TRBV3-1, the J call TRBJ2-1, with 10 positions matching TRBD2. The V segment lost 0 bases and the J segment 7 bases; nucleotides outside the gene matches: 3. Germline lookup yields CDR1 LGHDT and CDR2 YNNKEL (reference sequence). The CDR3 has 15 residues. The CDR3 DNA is TGTGCCAGCAGCCAAGATAGGACTAGCGGAAATGAGCAGTTCTTC. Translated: CASSQDRTSGNEQFF.

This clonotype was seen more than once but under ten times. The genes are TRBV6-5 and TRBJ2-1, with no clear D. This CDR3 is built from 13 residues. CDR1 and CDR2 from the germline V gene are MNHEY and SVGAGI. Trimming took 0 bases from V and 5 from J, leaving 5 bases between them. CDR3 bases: TGTGCCAGCAGTTACTCCGTAAACAATGAGCAGTTCTTC. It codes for CASSYSVNNEQFF.

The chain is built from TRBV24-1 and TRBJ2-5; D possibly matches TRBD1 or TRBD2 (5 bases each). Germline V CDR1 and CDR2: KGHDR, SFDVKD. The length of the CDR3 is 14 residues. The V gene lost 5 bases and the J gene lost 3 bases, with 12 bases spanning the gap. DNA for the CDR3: TGTGCCACCAGTGGAGGGGCGGGCGAAGAGACCCAGTACTTC. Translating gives CATSGGAGEETQYF.

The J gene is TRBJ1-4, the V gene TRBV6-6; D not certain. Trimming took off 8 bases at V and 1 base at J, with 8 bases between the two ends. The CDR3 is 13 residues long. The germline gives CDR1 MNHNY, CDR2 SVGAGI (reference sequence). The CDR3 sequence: CASVLGTNEKLFF. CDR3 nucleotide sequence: TGTGCCAGCGTGTTGGGAACTAATGAAAAACTGTTTTTT.

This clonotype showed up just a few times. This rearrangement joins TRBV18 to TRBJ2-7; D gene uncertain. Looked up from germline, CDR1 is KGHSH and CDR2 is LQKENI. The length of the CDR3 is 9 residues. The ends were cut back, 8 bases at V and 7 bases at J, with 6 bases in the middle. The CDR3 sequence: CASGAEQYF. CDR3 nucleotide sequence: TGTGCCAGCGGCGCGGAGCAGTACTTC.

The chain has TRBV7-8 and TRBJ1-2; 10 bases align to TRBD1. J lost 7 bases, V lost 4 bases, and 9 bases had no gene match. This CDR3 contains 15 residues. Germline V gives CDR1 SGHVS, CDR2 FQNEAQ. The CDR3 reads CASSSTGTGEFGYTF. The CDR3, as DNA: TGTGCCAGCAGCTCGACCGGGACAGGGGAATTTGGCTACACCTTC.

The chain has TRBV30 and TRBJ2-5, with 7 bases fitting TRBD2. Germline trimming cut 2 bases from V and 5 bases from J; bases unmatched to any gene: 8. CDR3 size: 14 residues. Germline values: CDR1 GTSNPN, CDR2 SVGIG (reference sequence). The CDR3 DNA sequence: TGTGCCTGGAGTTTCGGCGGGGGAGGTGAGACCCAGTACTTC. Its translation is CAWSFGGGGETQYF.

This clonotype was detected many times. CDR3 loop: CASSLDVMAGDYEQYF. The CDR3 region has the DNA TGTGCCAGCAGCTTGGATGTCATGGCAGGCGATTACGAGCAGTACTTC. The chain carries TRBV5-4 and TRBJ2-7; D remains ambiguous. In germline, CDR1 is SGHNT, CDR2 YYREEE (reference sequence). This CDR3 spans 16 amino acids. V lost 0 bases and J 4 bases, leaving 17 bases between the germline ends.

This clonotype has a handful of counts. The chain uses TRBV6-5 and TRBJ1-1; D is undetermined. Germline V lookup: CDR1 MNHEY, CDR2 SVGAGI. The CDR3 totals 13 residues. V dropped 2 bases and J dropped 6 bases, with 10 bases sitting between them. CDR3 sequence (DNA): TGTGCCAGCAGTTACACGGGGTTCTCTGAAGCTTTCTTT. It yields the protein CASSYTGFSEAFF.

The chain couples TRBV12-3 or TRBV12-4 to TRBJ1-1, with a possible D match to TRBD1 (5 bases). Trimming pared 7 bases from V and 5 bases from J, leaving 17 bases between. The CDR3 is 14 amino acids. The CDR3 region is CASTPGGAGTEAFF. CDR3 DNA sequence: TGTGCCAGCACCCCAGGAGGGGCTGGGACTGAAGCTTTCTTT.